This TCR beta chain was observed in a study of OX40 agonist ivuxolimab in advanced cancers. Overall study findings and caveats: Expanded clones were, on average, more numerous among CD8+ T cells than CD4+.

The repertoire was sequenced with immunoSEQ multiplex PCR; TCRdb's copy has only in-frame clones and lacks some. The sample holds under 30,000 clones, 90% seen once. The table lists this clone with a count of one. As yet, its antigen is unknown. An end of the junction differs from the germline gene, which may be a read error. The CDR3 runs to 16 residues. Germline V CDR1 and CDR2: SEHNR, FQNEAQ (reference sequence). Sequences were derived from CD4+ or CD8+ T cells sorted from blood, sampled in a trial of the OX40 agonist ivuxolimab. The chain uses TRBV7-9 and TRBJ2-7; D is unclear. The clonotype comes from an adult with an advanced solid tumor such as melanoma, head and neck, liver or kidney cancer. The CDR3 region has the DNA TGTGCCGGCAGCTTAGCCTACGGGTACAGCTCCTACGAGCAGTACTTC. Translation gives CAGSLAYGYSSYEQYF.